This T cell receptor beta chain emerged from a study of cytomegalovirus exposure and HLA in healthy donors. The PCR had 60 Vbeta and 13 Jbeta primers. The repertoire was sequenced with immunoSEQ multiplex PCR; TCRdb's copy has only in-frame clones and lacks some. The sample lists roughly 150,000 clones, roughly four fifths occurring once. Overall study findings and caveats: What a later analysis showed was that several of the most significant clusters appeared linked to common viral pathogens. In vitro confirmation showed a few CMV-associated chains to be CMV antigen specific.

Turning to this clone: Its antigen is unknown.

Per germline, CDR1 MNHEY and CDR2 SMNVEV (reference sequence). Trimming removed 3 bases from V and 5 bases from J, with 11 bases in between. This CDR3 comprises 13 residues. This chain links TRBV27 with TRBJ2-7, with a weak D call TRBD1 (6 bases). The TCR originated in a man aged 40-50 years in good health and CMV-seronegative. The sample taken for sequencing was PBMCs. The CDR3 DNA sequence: TGTGCCAGCAGTTTTACAGGGATCCACGAGCAGTACTTC. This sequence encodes CASSFTGIHEQYF.